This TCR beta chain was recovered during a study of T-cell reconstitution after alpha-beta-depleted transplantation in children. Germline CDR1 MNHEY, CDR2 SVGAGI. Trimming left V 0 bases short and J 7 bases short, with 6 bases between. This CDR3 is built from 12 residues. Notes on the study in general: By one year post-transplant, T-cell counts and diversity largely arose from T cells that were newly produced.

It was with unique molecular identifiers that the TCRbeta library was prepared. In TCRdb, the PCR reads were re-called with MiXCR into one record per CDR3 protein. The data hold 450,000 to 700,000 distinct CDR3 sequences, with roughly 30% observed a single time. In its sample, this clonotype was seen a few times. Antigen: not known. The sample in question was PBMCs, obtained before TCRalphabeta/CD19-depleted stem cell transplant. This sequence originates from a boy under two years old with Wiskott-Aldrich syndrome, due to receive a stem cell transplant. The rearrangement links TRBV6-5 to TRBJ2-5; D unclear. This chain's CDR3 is CASSYSVGTQYF. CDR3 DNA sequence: TGTGCCAGCAGTTACTCAGTTGGGACCCAGTACTTC.